Below are 19 T cell receptor beta chains sequenced from a single sample in a study of T cell responses to AZD1222 COVID-19 vaccine. Profiling relied on immunoSEQ multiplex PCR, and the TCRdb table lists in-frame clones only, not all of them. The table has some 92,000 clones, roughly 90% seen once. Sequenced material: peripheral blood, taken on day 0 of AZD1222 vaccination. The receptor source for this set is an adult in good health.

The rearrangement uses TRBV9 and TRBJ2-7; the D gene is possibly TRBD1 (5 bases). Trimming took 0 bases from V and 0 from J, leaving 10 bases between them. CDR1 is SGDLS and CDR2 is YYNGEE in the germline V gene. CDR3 length: 15 amino acids. Here the CDR3 reads CASSVATGYSYEQYF. The CDR3 DNA is TGTGCCAGCAGCGTAGCCACAGGATACTCCTACGAGCAGTACTTC.

The rearrangement links TRBV2 to TRBJ2-2; TRBD2 matches at 9 bases. The V and J ends lost 5 bases and 4 bases, in that order; junction bases with no gene match: 8. The CDR3 runs 16 residues. Germline V gives CDR1 SNHLY, CDR2 FYNNEI. CDR3 amino acids: CASSHPSGKGTGELFF. CDR3 coding DNA: TGTGCCAGCAGTCATCCTAGCGGGAAGGGCACCGGGGAGCTGTTTTTT. Looking up the rest from reference TRBV2 and TRBJ2-2 gives the full variable domain: EPEVTQTPSHQVTQMGQEVILRCVPISNHLYFYWYRQILGQKVEFLVSFYNNEISEKSEIFDDQFSVERPDGSNFTLKIRSTKLEDSAMYFCASSHPSGKGTGELFFGEGSRLTVL.

This clone was recorded at least ten times. The CDR3 sequence: CASSPSSGRVSYNEQFF. The CDR3 DNA reads TGTGCCAGCTCACCATCTAGCGGGAGAGTCTCCTACAATGAGCAGTTCTTC. The chain employs TRBV18 and TRBJ2-1; 10 nucleotides agree with TRBD2. The germline gives CDR1 KGHSH, CDR2 LQKENI. The CDR3 totals 17 residues. Trimming at V came to 2 bases and at J to 0 bases, leaving 4 bases not matched to a gene.

The genes are TRBV19 and TRBJ1-4; a weak D match, TRBD1 (6 bases). CDR1 and CDR2 from the germline V gene are LNHDA and SQIVND (reference sequence). The V end lost 9 bases, the J end lost 2 bases, and 13 bases lay between the germline ends. The CDR3 contains 14 residues. The DNA of the CDR3 is TGTGCCAGCACCATCGGACAGACTAATGAAAAACTGTTTTTT. This encodes CASTIGQTNEKLFF.

The chain carries TRBV5-1 and TRBJ2-1; 7 nucleotides line up with TRBD1. Trimming cost V 2 bases and J 4 bases; bases outside gene matches: 6. The CDR3 length is 15 residues. The germline V gene encodes CDR1 SGHRS and CDR2 YFSETQ. The CDR3 is CASSFRGLDYNEQFF. The CDR3 DNA is TGCGCCAGCAGCTTTAGGGGGCTTGATTACAATGAGCAGTTCTTC.

The genes are TRBV3-1 (or the pseudogene TRBV3-2) and TRBJ2-5, with D uncertain. CDR3 length equals 14 residues. Between the trimmed V and J ends, which lost 4 bases and 1 base, there was a span of 10 bases. CDR1 is LGHDT and CDR2 is YNNKEL in the germline V gene (reference sequence). The CDR3 loop reads CASSPGPSQETQYF. In DNA, the CDR3 is TGTGCCAGCAGCCCCGGACCCTCCCAAGAGACCCAGTACTTC.

The V gene is TRBV10-3, the J gene TRBJ2-2; 12 nucleotides match TRBD1. The germline V gene encodes CDR1 ENHRY and CDR2 SYGVKD. Trimming cost V 2 bases and J 6 bases; bases outside gene matches: 1. This CDR3 has 15 amino acids. The CDR3 DNA sequence: TGTGCCATCAGTGAGGGGACAGGGGGCTCCGGGGAGCTGTTTTTT. Its translation: CAISEGTGGSGELFF.

The V and J genes are TRBV5-1 and TRBJ2-6, with 8 bases matching TRBD1. The CDR3 totals 17 residues. Germline loops: CDR1 SGHRS, CDR2 YFSETQ. Germline trimming cut 4 bases from V and 2 bases from J; bases unmatched to any gene: 8. DNA for the CDR3: TGCGCCAGCAGCCTAGGGACAGGACCAGCTGGGGCCAACGTCCTGACTTTC. Amino acid sequence: CASSLGTGPAGANVLTF. Together with reference TRBV5-1 and TRBJ2-6, the CDR3 gives the full variable domain: KAGVTQTPRYLIKTRGQQVTLSCSPISGHRSVSWYQQTPGQGLQFLFEYFSETQRNKGNFPGRFSGRQFSNSRSEMNVSTLELGDSALYLCASSLGTGPAGANVLTFGAGSRLTVL.

The chain uses TRBV11-3 and TRBJ1-1; D ambiguous. Trimming shortened V by 0 bases and J by 6 bases, and 8 bases separated the two germline ends. Per the germline V gene, CDR1 is SGHNT and CDR2 is YENEEA. CDR3 length: 13 residues. CDR3 nucleotide sequence: TGTGCCAGCAGCTTAGAATCCCGGGCTGAAGCTTTCTTT. It specifies CASSLESRAEAFF.

The rearrangement uses TRBV5-1 and TRBJ2-2; TRBD1 matches at 7 bases. Germline V gene data show CDR1 as SGHRS and CDR2 as YFSETQ. The V and J ends lost 4 bases and 3 bases, in that order; junction bases with no gene match: 9. This CDR3 region has 16 residues. CDR3 loop: CASSVHRGGDTGELFF. Here the CDR3 DNA reads TGCGCCAGCAGCGTACACAGGGGTGGGGACACCGGGGAGCTGTTTTTT.

This chain uses TRBV7-2 with TRBJ2-7; 8 bases agree with TRBD2. In germline, CDR1 is SGHTA, CDR2 FQGNSA. V gave up 5 bases and J gave up 3 bases; unmatched junction bases: 15. This CDR3 has 17 amino acids. CDR3 coding DNA: TGTGCCAGCAGCCTAAGAAGTTCCGGGACTAGGCTCTACGAGCAGTACTTC. Translation: CASSLRSSGTRLYEQYF. Variable domain in full (rest from reference TRBV7-2 and TRBJ2-7): GAGVSQSPSNKVTEKGKDVELRCDPISGHTALYWYRQSLGQGLEFLIYFQGNSAPDKSGLPSDRFSAERTGGSVSTLTIQRTQQEDSAVYLCASSLRSSGTRLYEQYFGPGTRLTVT.

The V gene is TRBV27, the J gene TRBJ1-2; no reliable D call. V gave up 2 bases and J gave up 7 bases, with 8 bases separating them. In germline, CDR1 is MNHEY, CDR2 SMNVEV (reference sequence). This CDR3 has 12 amino acids. The CDR3 DNA reads TGTGCCAGCAGTTTACGAGGTTTTGGCTACACCTTC. This encodes CASSLRGFGYTF.

The gene calls are TRBV30 and TRBJ2-7; TRBD2 agrees at 10 bases. Germline V gives CDR1 GTSNPN, CDR2 SVGIG (reference sequence). V lost 3 bases to trimming and J lost 5 bases; unmatched junction nucleotides: 7. The CDR3 loop spans 14 amino acids. CDR3 coding DNA: TGTGCCTGGAGCTCTAGCGGGAGTAGCGACGAGCAGTACTTC. It translates to CAWSSSGSSDEQYF.

The genes are TRBV7-8 and TRBJ2-3, with 13 bases identical to TRBD2. The length of the CDR3 is 16 residues. Trimming at V came to 2 bases and at J to 3 bases, leaving 2 bases not matched to a gene. CDR1 is SGHVS, CDR2 FQNEAQ, per germline. This CDR3 is CASSLPGLAGTDTQYF. Here the CDR3 DNA reads TGTGCCAGCAGCTTACCGGGACTAGCGGGAACAGATACGCAGTATTTT.

This clone was seen only once. J is TRBJ1-1 and V is TRBV18; possibly TRBD1 for D (5 bases). Trimming stripped 3 bases from V and 4 bases from J, with 9 bases between. The CDR3 covers 13 residues. Germline V gene data show CDR1 as KGHSH and CDR2 as LQKENI. The chain's CDR3 is CASSPQGGTEAFF. CDR3 DNA sequence: TGTGCCAGCTCACCTCAGGGTGGCACTGAAGCTTTCTTT.

V is TRBV25-1 and J is TRBJ2-5; no clear D gene. The germline V gene has CDR1 MGHDK and CDR2 SYGVNS. V lost 5 bases, J lost 5 bases, and 9 bases lay in between. This CDR3 has 12 residues. The CDR3 DNA sequence: TGTGCCAGCAGTTTGCAAGGGGAGACCCAGTACTTC. Translated, it gives CASSLQGETQYF.

V and J are TRBV25-1 and TRBJ2-2, with D hard to call. V lost 4 bases to trimming and J lost 0 bases, with 6 bases between them. CDR1 is MGHDK, CDR2 SYGVNS, per germline. This CDR3 spans 14 amino acids. The CDR3 nucleotides read TGTGCCAGCAGTGGAATATCGAACACCGGGGAGCTGTTTTTT. This codes for CASSGISNTGELFF.

The rearrangement uses TRBV5-1 and TRBJ2-5; possibly TRBD1 for D (6 bases). Germline CDR1 and CDR2: SGHRS and YFSETQ. Trimming stripped 5 bases from V and 6 bases from J, with 20 bases between. This CDR3 is built from 15 residues. CDR3 DNA sequence: TGCGCCAGCAGGCCGGACAGTGCGAATCTGAAGACCCAGTACTTC. Its protein is CASRPDSANLKTQYF.

This chain connects TRBV23-1 to TRBJ1-5, with a weak D call TRBD1 (5 bases). TRBV23-1 is an open reading frame, and its role is uncertain. Deletions cut 0 bases from V and 0 bases from J, with 9 bases between. CDR3 length: 16 amino acids. The CDR3 reads CASSQSTVHSNQPQHF. The CDR3 DNA follows: TGCGCCAGCAGTCAATCGACAGTCCATAGCAATCAGCCCCAGCATTTT.